These 10 T cell receptor beta chains were sequenced from one sample in a study of shared clonotypes between healthy human individuals. Assay used: immunoSEQ multiplex PCR; TCRdb lists only in-frame clones, some missing. The table has about 380,000 clones, 96% seen once. The material sequenced was memory CD8+ T cells sorted from blood. The subset is: CD45RO+ cells pooled with CCR7-negative TemRA cells. These receptors were collected from a man aged 25-45 years in good health.

This clone was detected a few times. The V gene is TRBV19, the J gene TRBJ1-4; possibly TRBD1 for D (5 bases). Germline V CDR1 and CDR2: LNHDA, SQIVND (reference sequence). Trimming took 9 bases from V and 5 from J, leaving 13 bases between them. The CDR3 runs 13 residues. The CDR3 DNA reads TGTGCCAGCTCTCAGGGATTAAATGAAAAACTGTTTTTT. This encodes CASSQGLNEKLFF.

This sequence joins TRBV29-1 and TRBJ2-3, with 8 nucleotides matching TRBD2. Germline trimming cut 7 bases from V and 4 bases from J; bases unmatched to any gene: 1. CDR1 SQVTM and CDR2 ANQGSEA come from the germline V gene. The CDR3 is made up of 11 amino acids. CDR3 amino acids: CSGLAPDTQYF. CDR3 DNA: TGCAGCGGACTAGCGCCAGATACGCAGTATTTT.

This chain links TRBV28 with TRBJ2-6; 7 bases are a match to TRBD2. Germline loops: CDR1 MDHEN, CDR2 SYDVKM. CDR3 length: 17 amino acids. J was trimmed by 0 bases and V by 2 bases; bases with no gene match: 4. CDR3 residues: CASSLIGEGSGANVLTF. CDR3 sequence (DNA): TGTGCCAGCAGTTTAATAGGGGAGGGCTCTGGGGCCAACGTCCTGACTTTC.

The chain has TRBV7-9 and TRBJ1-1; D unclear. CDR3 length equals 16 residues. Germline CDR1 and CDR2: SEHNR and FQNEAQ (reference sequence). The germline V and J ends were trimmed by 3 bases and 3 bases, with 17 bases remaining between them. CDR3 loop: CASSFLLVTSDTEAFF. Written as DNA, the CDR3 is TGTGCCAGCAGCTTTCTTTTAGTCACATCGGACACTGAAGCTTTCTTT.

The chain is built from TRBV5-1 and TRBJ2-5, with 10 nucleotides matching TRBD2. Per the germline V gene, CDR1 is SGHRS and CDR2 is YFSETQ. The CDR3 runs to 15 residues. Trimming took 0 bases from V and 5 from J; bases not matched to a gene: 4. Here the CDR3 DNA reads TGCGCCAGCAGCTTGGGGGGACTAGCGCTGGAGACCCAGTACTTC. It yields the protein CASSLGGLALETQYF.

Written as DNA, the CDR3 is TGTGCCAGCAGCACAGGGCGTCGAGGAAACACCATATATTTT. This gives the protein CASSTGRRGNTIYF. J is TRBJ1-3 and V is TRBV6-6, with a weak D call TRBD1 (6 bases). Trimming took 6 bases from V and 4 from J, leaving 13 bases between them. Germline V lookup: CDR1 MNHNY, CDR2 SVGAGI (reference sequence). This CDR3 is 14 amino acids long.

The V gene is TRBV28, the J gene TRBJ2-1; D not certain. The CDR3 has 18 residues. Looked up from germline, CDR1 is MDHEN and CDR2 is SYDVKM. Trimming shortened V by 1 base and J by 5 bases, and 21 bases separated the two germline ends. Here the CDR3 reads CASSLFGRWGRRDNEQFF. The CDR3 nucleotides are TGTGCCAGCAGTTTATTCGGAAGGTGGGGTAGAAGGGACAATGAGCAGTTCTTC. Combining the CDR3 with reference TRBV28 and TRBJ2-1 gives the whole variable domain DVKVTQSSRYLVKRTGEKVFLECVQDMDHENMFWYRQDPGLGLRLIYFSYDVKMKEKGDIPEGYSVSREKKERFSLILESASTNQTSMYLCASSLFGRWGRRDNEQFFGPGTRLTVL.

V gene TRBV5-1 combines with J gene TRBJ2-7; tentatively, D is TRBD2 (5 bases). Germline V gene sequence: CDR1 SGHRS, CDR2 YFSETQ. The CDR3 sequence is 15 residues long. Trimming cost V 2 bases and J 3 bases, with 15 bases left between them. CDR3 in amino acids: CASSFTSGPNYEQYF. The CDR3 DNA sequence: TGCGCCAGCAGCTTTACAAGCGGCCCAAACTACGAGCAGTACTTC.

This chain links TRBV19 with TRBJ2-3; TRBD1 agrees at 8 bases. There are 14 residues in the CDR3. In germline, CDR1 is LNHDA, CDR2 SQIVND (reference sequence). V gave up 5 bases and J gave up 3 bases; unmatched junction bases: 4. CDR3 sequence (DNA): TGTGCCAGTAGTCCGGACAGGGCGACAGATACGCAGTATTTT. Encoded protein: CASSPDRATDTQYF.

The rearrangement joins TRBV6-1 to TRBJ2-7; D is perhaps TRBD2 (6 bases). Germline V lookup: CDR1 MNHNS, CDR2 SASEGT. There are 13 residues in the CDR3. Deletions cut 3 bases from V and 7 bases from J, with 13 bases between. The CDR3 sequence: CASSEGGAREQYF. The DNA for the CDR3 is TGTGCCAGCAGTGAGGGGGGAGCCCGGGAGCAGTACTTC.